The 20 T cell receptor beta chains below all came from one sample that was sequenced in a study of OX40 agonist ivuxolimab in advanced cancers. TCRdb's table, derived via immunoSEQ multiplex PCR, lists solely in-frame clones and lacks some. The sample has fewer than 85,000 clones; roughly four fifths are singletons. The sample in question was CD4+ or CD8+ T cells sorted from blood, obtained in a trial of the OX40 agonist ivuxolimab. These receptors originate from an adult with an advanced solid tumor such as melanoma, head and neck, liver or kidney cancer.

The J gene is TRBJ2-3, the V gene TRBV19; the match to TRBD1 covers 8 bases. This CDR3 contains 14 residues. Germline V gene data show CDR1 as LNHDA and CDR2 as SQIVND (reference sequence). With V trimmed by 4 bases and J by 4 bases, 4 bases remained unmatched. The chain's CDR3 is CASSRTGNPDTQYF. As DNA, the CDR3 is TGTGCCAGTAGTAGGACAGGGAACCCAGATACGCAGTATTTT.

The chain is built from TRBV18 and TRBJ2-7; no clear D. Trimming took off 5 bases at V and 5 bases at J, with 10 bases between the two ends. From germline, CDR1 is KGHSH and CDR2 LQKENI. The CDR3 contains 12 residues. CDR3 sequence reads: CASSVSPHEQYF. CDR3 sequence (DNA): TGTGCCAGCTCAGTCTCCCCCCACGAGCAGTACTTC.

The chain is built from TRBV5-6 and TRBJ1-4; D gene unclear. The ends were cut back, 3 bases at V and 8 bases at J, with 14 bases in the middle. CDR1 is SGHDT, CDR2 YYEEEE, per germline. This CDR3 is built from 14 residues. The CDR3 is CASSWTGEQEKLFF. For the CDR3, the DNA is TGTGCCAGCAGCTGGACCGGGGAGCAAGAAAAACTGTTTTTT.

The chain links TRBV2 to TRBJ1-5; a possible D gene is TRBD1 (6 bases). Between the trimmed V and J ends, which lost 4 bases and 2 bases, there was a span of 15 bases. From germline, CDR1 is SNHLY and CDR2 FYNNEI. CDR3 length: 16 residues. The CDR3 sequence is CASSVVRTVGNQPQHF. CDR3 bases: TGTGCCAGCAGTGTGGTTCGGACAGTGGGCAATCAGCCCCAGCATTTT. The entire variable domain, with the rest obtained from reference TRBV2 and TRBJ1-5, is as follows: EPEVTQTPSHQVTQMGQEVILRCVPISNHLYFYWYRQILGQKVEFLVSFYNNEISEKSEIFDDQFSVERPDGSNFTLKIRSTKLEDSAMYFCASSVVRTVGNQPQHFGDGTRLSIL.

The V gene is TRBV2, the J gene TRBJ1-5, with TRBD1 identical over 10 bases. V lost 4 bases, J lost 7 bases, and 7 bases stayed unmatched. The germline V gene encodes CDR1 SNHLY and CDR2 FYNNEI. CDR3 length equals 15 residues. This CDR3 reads CASSGDRGVEQPQHF. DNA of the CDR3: TGTGCCAGCAGTGGGGACAGGGGAGTGGAGCAGCCCCAGCATTTT.

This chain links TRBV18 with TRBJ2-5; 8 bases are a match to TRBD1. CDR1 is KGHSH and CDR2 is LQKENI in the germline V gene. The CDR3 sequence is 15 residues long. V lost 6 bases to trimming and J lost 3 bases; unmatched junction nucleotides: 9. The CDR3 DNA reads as TGTGCCAGCTCCCGACAGGGGAACAGAAAAGAGACCCAGTACTTC. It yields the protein CASSRQGNRKETQYF.

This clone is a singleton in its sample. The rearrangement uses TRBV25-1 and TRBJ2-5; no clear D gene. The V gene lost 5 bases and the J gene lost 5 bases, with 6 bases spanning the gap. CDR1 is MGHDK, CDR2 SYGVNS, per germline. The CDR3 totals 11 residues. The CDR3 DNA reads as TGTGCCAGCAGTATTCGGGAGACCCAGTACTTC. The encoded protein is CASSIRETQYF.

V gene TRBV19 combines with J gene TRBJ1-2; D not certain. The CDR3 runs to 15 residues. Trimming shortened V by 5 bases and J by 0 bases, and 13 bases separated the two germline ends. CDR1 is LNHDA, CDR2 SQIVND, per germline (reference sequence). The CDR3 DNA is TGTGCCAGTAGTGTAGGGCAGGCCGCTAACTATGGCTACACCTTC. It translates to CASSVGQAANYGYTF. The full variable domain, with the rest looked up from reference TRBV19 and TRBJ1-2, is DGGITQSPKYLFRKEGQNVTLSCEQNLNHDAMYWYRQDPGQGLRLIYYSQIVNDFQKGDIAEGYSVSREKKESFPLTVTSAQKNPTAFYLCASSVGQAANYGYTFGSGTRLTVV.

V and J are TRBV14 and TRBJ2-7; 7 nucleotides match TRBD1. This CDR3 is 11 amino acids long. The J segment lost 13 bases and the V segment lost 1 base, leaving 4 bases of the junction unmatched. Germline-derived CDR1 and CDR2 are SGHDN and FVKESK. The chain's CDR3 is CASSQGTGHYF. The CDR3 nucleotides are TGTGCCAGCAGCCAAGGGACAGGACATTACTTC.

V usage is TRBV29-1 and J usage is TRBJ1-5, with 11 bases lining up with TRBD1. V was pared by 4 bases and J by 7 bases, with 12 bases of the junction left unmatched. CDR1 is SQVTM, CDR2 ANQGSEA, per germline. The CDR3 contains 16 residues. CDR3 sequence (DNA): TGCAGCGTTGCCGACGGACAGGGGGCGAATGTGCAGCCCCAGCATTTT. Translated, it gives CSVADGQGANVQPQHF.

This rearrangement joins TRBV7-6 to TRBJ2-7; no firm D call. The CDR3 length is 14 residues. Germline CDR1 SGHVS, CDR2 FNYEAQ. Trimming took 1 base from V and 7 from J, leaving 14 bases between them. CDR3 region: CASSLEVAPGEQYF. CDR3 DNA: TGTGCCAGCAGCTTAGAGGTGGCCCCTGGGGAGCAGTACTTC.

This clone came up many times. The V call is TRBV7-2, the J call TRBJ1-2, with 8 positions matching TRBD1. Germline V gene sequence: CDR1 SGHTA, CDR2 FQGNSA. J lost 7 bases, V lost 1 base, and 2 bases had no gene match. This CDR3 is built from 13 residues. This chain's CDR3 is CASSLVDRGGYTF. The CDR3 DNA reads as TGTGCCAGCAGCTTAGTTGACAGGGGTGGCTACACCTTC. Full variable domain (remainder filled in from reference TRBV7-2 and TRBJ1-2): GAGVSQSPSNKVTEKGKDVELRCDPISGHTALYWYRQSLGQGLEFLIYFQGNSAPDKSGLPSDRFSAERTGGSVSTLTIQRTQQEDSAVYLCASSLVDRGGYTFGSGTRLTVV.

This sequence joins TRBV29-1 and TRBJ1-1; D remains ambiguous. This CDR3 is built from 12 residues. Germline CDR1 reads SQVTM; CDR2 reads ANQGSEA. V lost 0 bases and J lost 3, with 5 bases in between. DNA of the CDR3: TGCAGCGTTGAAGATCTCTACACTGAAGCTTTCTTT. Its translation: CSVEDLYTEAFF.

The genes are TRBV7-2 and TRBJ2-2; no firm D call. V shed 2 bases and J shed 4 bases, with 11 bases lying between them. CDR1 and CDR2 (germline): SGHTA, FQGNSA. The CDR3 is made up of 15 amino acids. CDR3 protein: CASSLYAGGTGELFF. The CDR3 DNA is TGTGCCAGCAGCTTATACGCAGGCGGCACCGGGGAGCTGTTTTTT.

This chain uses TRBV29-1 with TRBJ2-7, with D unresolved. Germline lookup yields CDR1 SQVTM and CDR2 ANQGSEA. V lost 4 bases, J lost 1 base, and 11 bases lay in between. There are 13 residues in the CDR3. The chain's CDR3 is CSVAVTASYEQYF. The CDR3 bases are TGCAGCGTTGCGGTGACGGCTTCCTACGAGCAGTACTTC.

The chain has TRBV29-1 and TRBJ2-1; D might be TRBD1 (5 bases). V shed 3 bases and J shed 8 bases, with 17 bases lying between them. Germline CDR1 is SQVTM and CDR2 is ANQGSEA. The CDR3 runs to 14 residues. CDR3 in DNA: TGCAGCGTTGAGTCCAGTCCAAGGGGTCATGAGCAGTTCTTC. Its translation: CSVESSPRGHEQFF.

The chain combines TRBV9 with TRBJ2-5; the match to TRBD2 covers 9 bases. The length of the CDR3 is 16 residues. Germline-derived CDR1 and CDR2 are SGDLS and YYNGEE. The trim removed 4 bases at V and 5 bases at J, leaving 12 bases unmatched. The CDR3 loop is CASSPRGGGVRETQYF. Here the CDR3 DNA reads TGTGCCAGCAGCCCCCGGGGCGGGGGGGTTAGGGAGACCCAGTACTTC. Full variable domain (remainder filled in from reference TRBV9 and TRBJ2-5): DSGVTQTPKHLITATGQRVTLRCSPRSGDLSVYWYQQSLDQGLQFLIQYYNGEERAKGNILERFSAQQFPDLHSELNLSSLELGDSALYFCASSPRGGGVRETQYFGPGTRLLVL.

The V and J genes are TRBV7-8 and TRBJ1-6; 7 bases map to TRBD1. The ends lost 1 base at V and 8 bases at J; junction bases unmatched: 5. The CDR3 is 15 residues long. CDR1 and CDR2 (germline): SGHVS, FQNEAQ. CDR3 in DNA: TGTGCCAGCAGCTTAGTCTTTCAGGGGGATTCACCCCTCCACTTT. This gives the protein CASSLVFQGDSPLHF.

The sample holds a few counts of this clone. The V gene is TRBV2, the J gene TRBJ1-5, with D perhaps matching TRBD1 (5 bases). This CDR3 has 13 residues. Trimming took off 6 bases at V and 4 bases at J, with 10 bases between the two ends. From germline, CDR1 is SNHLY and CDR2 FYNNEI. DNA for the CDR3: TGTGCCAGCAGAACAGGAGATAATCAGCCCCAGCATTTT. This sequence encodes CASRTGDNQPQHF.

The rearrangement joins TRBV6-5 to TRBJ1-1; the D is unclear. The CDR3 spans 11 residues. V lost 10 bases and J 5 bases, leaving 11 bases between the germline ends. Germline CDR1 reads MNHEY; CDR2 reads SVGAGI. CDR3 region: CATARRTEAFF. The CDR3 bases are TGTGCCACCGCGAGGAGAACTGAAGCTTTCTTT.